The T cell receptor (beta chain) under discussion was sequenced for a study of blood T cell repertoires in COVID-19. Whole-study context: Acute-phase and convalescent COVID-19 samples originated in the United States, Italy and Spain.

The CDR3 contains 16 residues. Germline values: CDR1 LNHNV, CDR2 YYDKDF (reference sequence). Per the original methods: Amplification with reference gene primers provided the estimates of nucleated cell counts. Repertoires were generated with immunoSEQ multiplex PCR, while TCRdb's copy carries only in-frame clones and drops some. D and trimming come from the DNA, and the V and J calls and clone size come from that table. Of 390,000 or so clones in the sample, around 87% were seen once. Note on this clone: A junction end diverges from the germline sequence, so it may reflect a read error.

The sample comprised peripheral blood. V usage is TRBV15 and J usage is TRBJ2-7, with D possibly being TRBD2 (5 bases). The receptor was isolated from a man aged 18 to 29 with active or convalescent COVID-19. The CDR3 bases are TGTGCCACCAGCGGAGAAGAGGGAGCAACTCCTTACGAGCAGTACTTC. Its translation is CATSGEEGATPYEQYF. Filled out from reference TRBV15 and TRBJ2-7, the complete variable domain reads DAMVIQNPRYQVTQFGKPVTLSCSQTLNHNVMYWYQQKSSQAPKLLFHYYDKDFNNEADTPDNFQSRRPNTSFCFLDIRSPGLGDTAMYLCATSGEEGATPYEQYFGPGTRLTVT.